Following are 8 T cell receptor beta chains from one sample sequenced in a study of response to subunit inactivated influenza vaccine. TCRdb redid the calling of the RT-PCR reads with MiXCR, one entry per CDR3 protein. The sample contains about 160,000 distinct CDR3 sequences, 11% of which appear only once. Material: non-naive T cells sorted from PBMCs, obtained about 40 days after vaccination. The source of these receptors is a man aged 50-60 years who received an inactivated influenza vaccine.

This clonotype was seen a few times. V gene TRBV2 combines with J gene TRBJ2-5, with D possibly matching TRBD1 (5 bases). In germline, CDR1 is SNHLY, CDR2 FYNNEI. The CDR3 loop spans 12 amino acids. Trimming pared 7 bases from V and 2 bases from J, leaving 8 bases between. CDR3 region: CASIREQETQYF. CDR3 sequence (DNA): TGTGCCAGCATCAGGGAACAAGAGACCCAGTACTTC.

This clonotype has ten or more counts. The chain joins TRBV20-1 to TRBJ1-6; D remains unclear. Germline V gene lookup returns CDR1 DFQATT and CDR2 SNEGSKA (reference sequence). CDR3 length equals 14 residues. Trimming stripped 6 bases from V and 10 bases from J, with 19 bases between. DNA of the CDR3: TGCAGTGCCGGTTCGGGCTCCGGTGCATCACCCCTCCACTTT. It codes for CSAGSGSGASPLHF.

The chain is built from TRBV6-1 and TRBJ2-1; 14 bases align to TRBD2. CDR1 MNHNS and CDR2 SASEGT come from the germline V gene. This CDR3 spans 15 amino acids. The J segment lost 7 bases and the V segment lost 5 bases, leaving 4 bases of the junction unmatched. The CDR3 spells CASSKGLAGVNEQFF. CDR3 nucleotide sequence: TGTGCCAGCAGTAAGGGACTAGCGGGAGTGAATGAGCAGTTCTTC.

This chain joins TRBV5-5 and TRBJ1-4, with D tentatively TRBD1 (5 bases). The CDR3 spans 14 residues. Germline loops: CDR1 SGHKS, CDR2 YYEKEE (reference sequence). The V end was cut by 5 bases, the J end by 4 bases, with 12 bases between. In DNA, the CDR3 is TGTGCCAGCAGGGTGGGGACGGTTAATGAAAAACTGTTTTTT. This translates into CASRVGTVNEKLFF. The entire variable domain, with the rest obtained from reference TRBV5-5 and TRBJ1-4, is as follows: DAGVTQSPTHLIKTRGQQVTLRCSPISGHKSVSWYQQVLGQGPQFIFQYYEKEERGRGNFPDRFSARQFPNYSSELNVNALLLGDSALYLCASRVGTVNEKLFFGSGTQLSVL.

The chain is built from TRBV27 and TRBJ2-3; D not resolved. The V end lost 10 bases, the J end lost 0 bases, and 8 bases lay between the germline ends. The CDR3 length is 12 residues. The V gene's germline CDR1 is MNHEY and CDR2 SMNVEV (reference sequence). CDR3 sequence: CATYASTDTQYF. CDR3 DNA sequence: TGTGCCACTTACGCTAGCACAGATACGCAGTATTTT.

V and J are TRBV4-1 and TRBJ2-2; 16 nucleotides line up with TRBD2. The junction had 2 bases not matched to a gene; V was cut back by 4 bases and J by 0 bases. The CDR3 is made up of 18 amino acids. Germline lookup yields CDR1 MGHRA and CDR2 YSYEKL. CDR3 coding DNA: TGCGCCAGCAGCCCGGGACTAGCGGGAGGGACGAACACCGGGGAGCTGTTTTTT. Its translation: CASSPGLAGGTNTGELFF.

In its sample, this clonotype was seen many times. The chain joins TRBV5-1 to TRBJ1-1; no clear D. This CDR3 is built from 11 residues. Germline V lookup: CDR1 SGHRS, CDR2 YFSETQ. V lost 5 bases to trimming and J lost 3 bases, with 5 bases between them. The CDR3 here is CASRSDTEAFF. CDR3 nucleotide sequence: TGCGCCAGCAGATCAGACACTGAAGCTTTCTTT. Filled out from reference TRBV5-1 and TRBJ1-1, the complete variable domain reads KAGVTQTPRYLIKTRGQQVTLSCSPISGHRSVSWYQQTPGQGLQFLFEYFSETQRNKGNFPGRFSGRQFSNSRSEMNVSTLELGDSALYLCASRSDTEAFFGQGTRLTVV.

The CDR3 DNA is TGCGCCAGCAGCCGAGAAGCTAGCGGGGCAGATACGCAGTATTTT. It specifies CASSREASGADTQYF. The chain uses TRBV4-1 and TRBJ2-3; 9 positions agree with TRBD2. V lost 4 bases to trimming and J lost 4 bases; unmatched junction nucleotides: 6. CDR3 length: 15 amino acids. Germline V gives CDR1 MGHRA, CDR2 YSYEKL.